A single sample is the source of the 25 T cell receptor beta chains below, sequenced in a study of control samples from healthy donors and cancer patients. TCRdb's table, derived via immunoSEQ multiplex PCR, lists solely in-frame clones and lacks some. This sample has 350,000 to 450,000 clones, with roughly 90% found just once. The sequenced material came from PBMCs. Source of these receptors: a man aged 40-49 years with head and neck cancer.

The chain links TRBV6-4 to TRBJ2-1; 8 nucleotides agree with TRBD2. Looked up from germline, CDR1 is MRHNA and CDR2 is SNTAGT. The ends lost 3 bases at V and 6 bases at J; junction bases unmatched: 4. The length of the CDR3 is 14 residues. In DNA, the CDR3 is TGTGCCAGCAGTGATATAGCGGGAATCAATGAGCAGTTCTTC. As protein: CASSDIAGINEQFF.

This chain links TRBV19 with TRBJ2-2; 11 bases align to TRBD1. Germline CDR1 is LNHDA and CDR2 is SQIVND (reference sequence). This CDR3 is 16 amino acids long. The V gene end was trimmed by 5 bases and the J gene end by 5 bases; junction bases not matched to a gene: 7. The CDR3 is CASSPPDRGLTGELFF. As DNA, the CDR3 is TGTGCCAGTAGTCCGCCGGACAGGGGGCTTACCGGGGAGCTGTTTTTT.

The chain carries TRBV6-5 and TRBJ1-2, with D perhaps matching TRBD1 (6 bases). The CDR3 length is 13 residues. Deletions cut 5 bases from V and 8 bases from J, with 15 bases between. Germline CDR1 MNHEY, CDR2 SVGAGI. CDR3 protein: CASSKQTGRGYTF. For the CDR3, the DNA is TGTGCCAGCAGTAAACAGACAGGCCGAGGCTACACCTTC.

The chain recombines TRBV18 with TRBJ1-1; no clear D. Between the trimmed V and J ends, which lost 2 bases and 0 bases, there was a span of 10 bases. Germline values: CDR1 KGHSH, CDR2 LQKENI. The CDR3 is made up of 15 amino acids. CDR3 protein: CASSPSAIMNTEAFF. In DNA form, the CDR3 reads TGTGCCAGCTCACCATCGGCTATAATGAACACTGAAGCTTTCTTT.

The gene calls are TRBV9 and TRBJ1-3, with D tentatively TRBD1 (5 bases). CDR1 and CDR2 from the germline V gene are SGDLS and YYNGEE. This CDR3 region has 16 residues. V was cut by 4 bases and J by 3 bases, with 17 bases left in between. CDR3 in DNA: TGTGCCAGCAGCCCTCAGGGTGGAAACGATGGAAACACCATATATTTT. Its translation: CASSPQGGNDGNTIYF.

This clone was recorded only once. This chain joins TRBV12-5 and TRBJ1-2; D is possibly TRBD1 (6 bases). Germline V gives CDR1 LGHNT, CDR2 FRNRAP. V lost 0 bases to trimming and J lost 5 bases, with 7 bases between them. CDR3 size: 13 residues. CDR3 in amino acids: CASGLVGGYGYTF. Written as DNA, the CDR3 is TGTGCTAGTGGTTTGGTAGGGGGATATGGCTACACCTTC.

The chain uses TRBV6-6 and TRBJ1-5, with a weak D call TRBD1 (5 bases). This CDR3 region has 14 residues. The ends were cut back, 0 bases at V and 2 bases at J, with 5 bases in the middle. CDR1 MNHNY and CDR2 SVGAGI come from the germline V gene (reference sequence). The CDR3 nucleotides are TGTGCCAGCAGTTACTCGGGGGGCAATCAGCCCCAGCATTTT. This encodes CASSYSGGNQPQHF.

Comments on this clone: Additional DNA sequences in this sample encode the identical CDR3. This chain uses TRBV7-3 with TRBJ1-1, with D possibly matching TRBD1 (5 bases). The CDR3 length is 12 residues. The germline V and J ends were trimmed by 5 bases and 4 bases, with 8 bases remaining between them. Per germline, CDR1 SGHTA and CDR2 FQGTGA. The CDR3 DNA follows: TGTGCCAGCAGCCCCGGGGGCACTGAAGCTTTCTTT. Translating it yields CASSPGGTEAFF.

This chain joins TRBV28 and TRBJ1-2, with TRBD1 as a possible D gene (6 bases). The CDR3 runs to 13 residues. The germline V and J ends were trimmed by 3 bases and 4 bases, with 9 bases remaining between them. CDR1 is MDHEN, CDR2 SYDVKM, per germline. The CDR3 is CASSFTGTYGYTF. CDR3 nucleotides: TGTGCCAGCAGTTTCACAGGGACCTATGGCTACACCTTC.

The rearrangement links TRBV6-5 to TRBJ2-7; 7 positions agree with TRBD1. The CDR3 runs to 13 residues. With 7 bases clipped from V and 7 bases from J, the junction kept 10 bases outside the gene matches. In germline, CDR1 is MNHEY, CDR2 SVGAGI. The CDR3 region is CASIRTGRSEQYF. Here the CDR3 DNA reads TGTGCCAGCATTCGGACAGGCCGTTCAGAGCAGTACTTC.

The chain joins TRBV6-2 or TRBV6-3 to TRBJ2-3; D is possibly TRBD2 (5 bases). The CDR3 totals 14 residues. Germline V lookup: CDR1 MNHEY, CDR2 SVGEGT. V lost 5 bases, J lost 2 bases, and 11 bases lay in between. CDR3 in DNA: TGTGCCAGCAGTGACTACTCACTCACAGATACGCAGTATTTT. Its translation is CASSDYSLTDTQYF.

This clone was seen once. This chain links TRBV7-2 with TRBJ1-6; TRBD1 might be the D (5 bases). V lost 5 bases and J lost 7, with 15 bases in between. The CDR3 is made up of 15 amino acids. Germline CDR1 is SGHTA and CDR2 is FQGNSA. The CDR3 DNA reads as TGTGCCAGCAGCGGGCCCCAGGGCCGGAATTCACCCCTCCACTTT. This sequence encodes CASSGPQGRNSPLHF.

The V and J genes are TRBV5-4 and TRBJ2-3; D possibly corresponds to TRBD2 (6 bases). Germline CDR1 reads SGHNT; CDR2 reads YYREEE (reference sequence). This CDR3 comprises 15 residues. Trimming took 6 bases from V and 3 from J, leaving 17 bases between them. CDR3 loop: CASTHSPSGTDTQYF. CDR3 in DNA: TGTGCCAGCACCCACTCACCAAGCGGGACAGATACGCAGTATTTT.

This chain joins TRBV10-2 and TRBJ2-4; D unclear. The CDR3 length is 16 residues. CDR1 and CDR2 (germline): WSHSY, SAAADI. V lost 0 bases and J 9 bases, leaving 18 bases between the germline ends. CDR3 protein: CASSESTRTSLPIQYF. Here the CDR3 DNA reads TGCGCCAGCAGTGAGTCGACAAGGACCTCCCTCCCCATTCAGTACTTC.

V usage is TRBV30 and J usage is TRBJ2-2; 7 bases agree with TRBD2. The CDR3 is 15 amino acids. The J segment lost 6 bases and the V segment lost 0 bases, leaving 7 bases of the junction unmatched. Germline-derived CDR1 and CDR2 are GTSNPN and SVGIG (reference sequence). CDR3 nucleotide sequence: TGTGCCTGGAGTGTACCGCGGGAGAAGCCCGGGGAGCTGTTTTTT. Amino acids: CAWSVPREKPGELFF.

CDR3 protein: CASSSMTGTGDNEQFF. The CDR3 DNA reads TGTGCCAGCAGCTCGATGACTGGGACGGGAGACAATGAGCAGTTCTTC. This chain uses TRBV5-5 with TRBJ2-1, with D maybe TRBD2 (6 bases). V was cut by 3 bases and J by 5 bases, with 18 bases left in between. The germline V gene encodes CDR1 SGHKS and CDR2 YYEKEE (reference sequence). This CDR3 is built from 16 residues.

The chain has TRBV7-2 and TRBJ1-3, with no clear D. Per the germline V gene, CDR1 is SGHTA and CDR2 is FQGNSA. CDR3 length: 14 residues. Between the trimmed V and J ends, which lost 5 bases and 7 bases, there was a span of 15 bases. CDR3 coding DNA: TGTGCCAGCAGCCCGCCGGGGTGGGAGAACACCATATATTTT. This sequence encodes CASSPPGWENTIYF.

J is TRBJ2-7 and V is TRBV2, with 9 positions matching TRBD1. The CDR3 contains 14 residues. V shed 6 bases and J 7 bases; nucleotides not matched to a gene: 10. Looked up from germline, CDR1 is SNHLY and CDR2 is FYNNEI. The CDR3 sequence is CASRPGQGRMEQYF. CDR3 in DNA: TGTGCCAGCAGACCGGGACAGGGTAGAATGGAGCAGTACTTC.

This clone turned up a few times. This chain joins TRBV6-2 or TRBV6-3 and TRBJ1-1; D gene unclear. Germline lookup yields CDR1 MNHEY and CDR2 SVGEGT. This CDR3 is 16 amino acids long. The germline V and J ends were trimmed by 3 bases and 2 bases, with 16 bases remaining between them. CDR3 in amino acids: CASSYRPYLPNTEAFF. CDR3 DNA: TGTGCCAGCAGTTATCGACCGTATCTTCCTAACACTGAAGCTTTCTTT.

This chain joins TRBV11-2 and TRBJ2-1; 11 bases are shared with TRBD2. In germline, CDR1 is SGHAT, CDR2 FQNNGV. V lost 6 bases, J lost 2 bases, and 6 bases stayed unmatched. The CDR3 contains 16 residues. Here the CDR3 reads CASSLHSGRAYNEQFF. CDR3 nucleotide sequence: TGTGCCAGCAGTCTCCATAGCGGGAGGGCCTACAATGAGCAGTTCTTC.

The chain is built from TRBV7-9 and TRBJ1-2; 8 bases agree with TRBD1. Germline V gene data show CDR1 as SEHNR and CDR2 as FQNEAQ (reference sequence). CDR3 size: 16 residues. V gave up 1 base and J gave up 4 bases; unmatched junction bases: 8. CDR3 in amino acids: CASSLETGVRLYGYTF. CDR3 bases: TGTGCCAGCAGCTTAGAGACAGGGGTGCGCCTCTATGGCTACACCTTC. Full variable domain (missing parts from reference TRBV7-9 and TRBJ1-2): DTGVSQNPRHKITKRGQNVTFRCDPISEHNRLYWYRQTLGQGPEFLTYFQNEAQLEKSRLLSDRFSAERPKGSFSTLEIQRTEQGDSAMYLCASSLETGVRLYGYTFGSGTRLTVV.

This chain connects TRBV9 to TRBJ2-1; D perhaps matches TRBD1 (5 bases). Germline CDR1 is SGDLS and CDR2 is YYNGEE. Trimming took off 1 base at V and 6 bases at J, with 8 bases between the two ends. CDR3 length equals 13 residues. CDR3 in DNA: TGTGCCAGCAGCGTAACGCAGGGCAATGAGCAGTTCTTC. Translating it yields CASSVTQGNEQFF.

This chain uses TRBV5-6 with TRBJ1-1, with TRBD1 identical over 11 bases. With 1 base clipped from V and 0 bases from J, the junction kept 2 bases outside the gene matches. CDR1 is SGHDT, CDR2 YYEEEE, per germline. There are 16 residues in the CDR3. CDR3: CASSLRTGGMNTEAFF. The CDR3 DNA follows: TGTGCCAGCAGCTTGAGGACAGGGGGCATGAACACTGAAGCTTTCTTT.

This chain links TRBV6-1 with TRBJ1-4, with D possibly matching TRBD1 (5 bases). The CDR3 has 15 amino acids. CDR1 is MNHNS, CDR2 SASEGT, per germline. The V and J ends lost 3 bases and 2 bases respectively, with 10 bases between them. The CDR3 coding sequence is TGTGCCAGCAGTGACCCTAGGGGTACTAATGAAAAACTGTTTTTT. Translation: CASSDPRGTNEKLFF.

This chain links TRBV25-1 with TRBJ1-5, with no clear D. V was shortened by 3 bases and J by 0 bases, with 9 bases between the two germline ends. This CDR3 is built from 15 residues. CDR1 is MGHDK and CDR2 is SYGVNS in the germline V gene. The CDR3 reads CASSEATGSNQPQHF. In DNA form, the CDR3 reads TGTGCCAGCAGTGAGGCGACTGGTAGCAATCAGCCCCAGCATTTT.